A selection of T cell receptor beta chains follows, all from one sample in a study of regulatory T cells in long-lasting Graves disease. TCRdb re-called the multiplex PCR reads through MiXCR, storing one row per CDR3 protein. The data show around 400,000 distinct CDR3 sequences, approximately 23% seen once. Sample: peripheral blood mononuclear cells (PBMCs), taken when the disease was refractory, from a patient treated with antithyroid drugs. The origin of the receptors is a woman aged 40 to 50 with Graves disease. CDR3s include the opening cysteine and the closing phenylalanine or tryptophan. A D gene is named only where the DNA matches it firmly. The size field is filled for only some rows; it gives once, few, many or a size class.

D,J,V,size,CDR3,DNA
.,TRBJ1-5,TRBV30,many,CAWSRGSAQPQHF,TGTGCCTGGAGCAGGGGATCGGCGCAGCCCCAGCATTTT
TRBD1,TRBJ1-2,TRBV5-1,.,CASRTGQQLYGYTF,TGCGCCAGCAGAACGGGACAGCAACTCTATGGCTACACCTTC
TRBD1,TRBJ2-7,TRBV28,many,CASTGQGAFYEQYF,TGTGCCAGCACCGGACAGGGGGCTTTCTACGAGCAGTACTTC
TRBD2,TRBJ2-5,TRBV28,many,CASSWGGVQETQYF,TGTGCCAGCAGTTGGGGGGGGGTCCAAGAGACCCAGTACTTC
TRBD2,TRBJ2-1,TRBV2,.,CASKPPGLSGANEQFF,TGTGCCAGCAAACCTCCGGGACTTAGCGGGGCAAATGAGCAGTTCTTC
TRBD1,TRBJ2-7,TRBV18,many,CASSPGQGAYEQYF,TGTGCCAGCAGCCCCGGACAGGGGGCCTACGAGCAGTACTTC
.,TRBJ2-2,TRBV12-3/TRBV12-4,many,CASSLFASRYTGELFF,TGTGCCAGCAGTTTATTTGCTAGCAGATACACCGGGGAGCTGTTTTTT
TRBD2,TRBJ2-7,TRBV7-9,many,CASSPPRLAGEQYF,TGTGCCAGCAGCCCACCTCGACTAGCGGGTGAGCAGTACTTC
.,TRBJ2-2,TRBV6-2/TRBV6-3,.,CASSYSVPSGELFF,TGTGCCAGCAGTTACTCTGTCCCTTCCGGGGAGCTGTTTTTT
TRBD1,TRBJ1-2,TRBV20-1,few,CSDTGDSYGYTF,TGCAGTGACACGGGGGACAGCTATGGCTACACCTTC
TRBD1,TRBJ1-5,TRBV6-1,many,CASIFKGTGGGGNQPQHF,TGTGCCAGCATTTTTAAAGGGACAGGGGGAGGTGGCAATCAGCCCCAGCATTTT
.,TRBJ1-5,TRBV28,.,CASSWGHQPQHF,TGTGCCAGCAGTTGGGGGCATCAGCCCCAGCATTTT
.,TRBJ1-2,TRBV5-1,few,CASSPLGGAGYTF,TGCGCCAGCAGCCCGCTGGGGGGGGCGGGCTACACCTTC
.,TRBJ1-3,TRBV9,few,CASSGTAVNTIYF,TGTGCCAGCAGCGGGACGGCGGTAAACACCATATATTTT
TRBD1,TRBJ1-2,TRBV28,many,CASSLTGGDYGYTF,TGTGCCAGCAGTTTAACAGGGGGCGACTATGGCTACACCTTC
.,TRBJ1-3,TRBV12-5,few,CASGLVLGLLDHF,TGTGCTAGTGGTTTGGTACTAGGACTCCTCGATCATTTT
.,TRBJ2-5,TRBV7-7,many,CASSLSGAGKGETQYF,TGTGCTAGCAGCTTATCAGGTGCGGGTAAAGGAGAGACCCAGTACTTC
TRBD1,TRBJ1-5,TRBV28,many,CASMLFPPPTGDPSSNQPQHF,TGTGCCAGCATGCTCTTTCCCCCGCCGACAGGGGACCCCTCTAGCAATCAGCCCCAGCATTTT
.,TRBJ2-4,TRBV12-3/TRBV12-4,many,CASSLGAKIQYF,TGTGCCAGCAGTTTAGGGGCGAAGATTCAGTACTTC
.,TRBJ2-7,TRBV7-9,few,CASSSWDTGYEQYF,TGTGCCAGCAGCTCGTGGGACACAGGCTACGAGCAGTACTTC
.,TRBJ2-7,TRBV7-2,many,CASSPQHAGPSYEQYF,TGTGCCAGCAGCCCCCAACACGCGGGACCGAGCTACGAGCAGTACTTC
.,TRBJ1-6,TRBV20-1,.,CGAWNSPLHF,TGTGGTGCTTGGAATTCACCCCTCCACTTT
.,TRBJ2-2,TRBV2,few,CASSGQRYTGELFF,TGTGCCAGCAGTGGTCAGAGGTACACCGGGGAGCTGTTTTTT
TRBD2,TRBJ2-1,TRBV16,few,CASSQTGLAGSEQFF,TGTGCCAGCAGCCAAACTGGACTAGCGGGATCTGAGCAGTTCTTC
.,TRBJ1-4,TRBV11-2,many,CASNNVPTNEKLFF,TGTGCCAGCAACAACGTACCGACTAATGAAAAACTGTTTTTT
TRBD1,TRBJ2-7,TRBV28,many,CASSHGTGGVKYEQYF,TGTGCCAGCAGCCACGGGACAGGGGGCGTGAAGTACGAGCAGTACTTC
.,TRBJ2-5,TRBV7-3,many,CASSLYPGETQYF,TGTGCCAGCAGCTTATATCCGGGGGAGACCCAGTACTTC
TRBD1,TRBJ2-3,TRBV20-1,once,CSANPGQAGADTQYF,TGCAGTGCTAACCCCGGACAGGCGGGCGCAGATACGCAGTATTTT
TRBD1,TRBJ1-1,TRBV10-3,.,CATGQANTEAFF,TGTGCCACCGGACAGGCAAACACTGAAGCTTTCTTT